The 32 T cell receptor beta chains in this list originate from one sample, sequenced in a study of shared clonotypes between healthy human individuals. Method: immunoSEQ multiplex PCR; TCRdb's copy keeps in-frame clones and lacks some. The sample has about 2.3 million clones; less than 95% are singletons. The sequenced material came from naive CD4+ T cells from PBMCs. Specified subset: CD45RA+ positively selected. These receptors were obtained from a man aged 18 to 29 in good health. Some clones in this sample may be carry-over from other donors' samples.

Turning to this clone: This sample includes further DNA sequences coding for the same CDR3. The chain's CDR3 is CASSLAGQGADTQYF. CDR3 sequence (DNA): TGCGCCAGCAGCTTGGCCGGGCAGGGGGCCGATACGCAGTATTTT. The chain couples TRBV5-1 to TRBJ2-3; 8 positions match TRBD1. J was trimmed by 6 bases and V by 0 bases; bases with no gene match: 6. CDR1 is SGHRS, CDR2 YFSETQ, per germline. The CDR3 totals 15 residues.

Turning to this clone: Other nucleotide sequences in the sample specify the same CDR3. V and J are TRBV7-2 and TRBJ2-5, with D unclear. Per germline, CDR1 SGHTA and CDR2 FQGNSA. CDR3 length equals 13 residues. Trimming pared 3 bases from V and 2 bases from J, leaving 7 bases between. The CDR3 loop is CASSLVVQETQYF. CDR3 nucleotide sequence: TGTGCCAGCAGCTTGGTGGTACAAGAGACCCAGTACTTC. The whole variable domain, filled in from reference TRBV7-2 and TRBJ2-5, reads GAGVSQSPSNKVTEKGKDVELRCDPISGHTALYWYRQSLGQGLEFLIYFQGNSAPDKSGLPSDRFSAERTGGSVSTLTIQRTQQEDSAVYLCASSLVVQETQYFGPGTRLLVL.

V and J are TRBV19 and TRBJ1-2, with a weak D call TRBD1 (5 bases). Trimming took off 4 bases at V and 2 bases at J, with 14 bases between the two ends. This CDR3 is 15 amino acids long. Germline CDR1 and CDR2: LNHDA and SQIVND (reference sequence). DNA for the CDR3: TGTGCCAGTAGTACCTTCCCCGGGGGGAACTATGGCTACACCTTC. Its protein is CASSTFPGGNYGYTF.

The chain has TRBV7-2 and TRBJ2-7; TRBD2 matches at 9 bases. V gave up 2 bases and J gave up 3 bases; unmatched junction bases: 5. Germline values: CDR1 SGHTA, CDR2 FQGNSA. The CDR3 runs 15 residues. This CDR3 is CASSLRLAEDYEQYF. CDR3 nucleotide sequence: TGTGCCAGCAGCTTACGACTAGCGGAGGACTACGAGCAGTACTTC.

The chain has TRBV5-1 and TRBJ2-7, with 9 bases that match TRBD1. With V trimmed by 5 bases and J by 4 bases, 13 bases remained unmatched. Germline assignment: CDR1 SGHRS and CDR2 YFSETQ. The CDR3 is 16 residues long. The CDR3 nucleotides are TGCGCCAGCAGTTATAACGACAGGGGGAGGTCGTACGAGCAGTACTTC. Translated, it gives CASSYNDRGRSYEQYF.

The chain links TRBV19 to TRBJ1-5, with D possibly being TRBD1 (5 bases). The length of the CDR3 is 16 residues. The germline CDR1 and CDR2 sequences are LNHDA and SQIVND (reference sequence). V dropped 2 bases and J dropped 6 bases, with 17 bases sitting between them. CDR3 nucleotides: TGTGCCAGTAGTATACTACAGGTTGGTGTAAGTCAGCCCCAGCATTTT. This gives the protein CASSILQVGVSQPQHF.

This clone has only one observation. The CDR3 sequence: CASRAGQGPWQPQHF. The DNA of the CDR3 is TGTGCCAGCAGAGCGGGACAGGGTCCCTGGCAGCCCCAGCATTTT. The rearrangement uses TRBV28 and TRBJ1-5; 9 bases align to TRBD1. The V gene's germline CDR1 is MDHEN and CDR2 SYDVKM. V lost 6 bases and J lost 7; bases outside the gene matches: 10. The CDR3 is made up of 15 amino acids.

For the CDR3, the DNA is TGCGCCAGCAGCCCTTCAACCGGGGTCCAAGAGACCCAGTACTTC. This translates into CASSPSTGVQETQYF. This chain uses TRBV5-1 with TRBJ2-5, with a tentative D call TRBD2 (5 bases). Germline lookup yields CDR1 SGHRS and CDR2 YFSETQ. Trimming left V 4 bases short and J 1 base short, with 14 bases between. The CDR3 extends over 15 amino acids.

V and J are TRBV2 and TRBJ1-1; TRBD1 matches 7 bases. The junction had 8 bases not matched to a gene; V was cut back by 6 bases and J by 7 bases. CDR1 SNHLY and CDR2 FYNNEI come from the germline V gene. The CDR3 is 13 residues long. In DNA form, the CDR3 reads TGTGCCAGCAGCCTGACAGGGCGAGGTGAAGCTTTCTTT. Its translation: CASSLTGRGEAFF.

This clone was recorded once. The V and J genes are TRBV30 and TRBJ2-7; unclear D gene. V was trimmed by 0 bases and J by 2 bases, leaving 14 bases between them. The germline V gene has CDR1 GTSNPN and CDR2 SVGIG (reference sequence). CDR3 size: 15 residues. Here the CDR3 reads CAWSVGLPGTYEQYF. The CDR3 DNA reads as TGTGCCTGGAGTGTAGGGCTTCCGGGCACCTACGAGCAGTACTTC.

The chain uses TRBV21-1 and TRBJ2-7; the D call in the table, TRBD1, was not verified against the DNA. TRBV21-1 is a listed pseudogene. CDR3 length equals 15 residues. CDR3 nucleotides: TGTGCCAGCAGCGGACGGGACAGGGGGATCTACGAGCAGTACTTC. It encodes CASSGRDRGIYEQYF.

The rearrangement joins TRBV2 to TRBJ2-3; 10 bases align to TRBD1. The junction had 8 bases not matched to a gene; V was cut back by 11 bases and J by 3 bases. The CDR3 totals 14 residues. Germline V CDR1 and CDR2: SNHLY, FYNNEI. The CDR3 region has the DNA TGTGCCGACAAAGGGGGACAGGGGACAGATACGCAGTATTTT. Translation gives CADKGGQGTDTQYF.

This chain connects TRBV5-1 to TRBJ2-2; no firm D call. Trimming cost V 5 bases and J 3 bases, with 11 bases left between them. Germline CDR1 reads SGHRS; CDR2 reads YFSETQ. This CDR3 spans 14 amino acids. For the CDR3, the DNA is TGCGCCAGCAGACGGGCTGCGGACACCGGGGAGCTGTTTTTT. It yields the protein CASRRAADTGELFF. Full variable domain (remainder filled in from reference TRBV5-1 and TRBJ2-2): KAGVTQTPRYLIKTRGQQVTLSCSPISGHRSVSWYQQTPGQGLQFLFEYFSETQRNKGNFPGRFSGRQFSNSRSEMNVSTLELGDSALYLCASRRAADTGELFFGEGSRLTVL.

The chain employs TRBV27 and TRBJ2-7; D may match TRBD1 or TRBD2 (6 bases each). The germline V gene encodes CDR1 MNHEY and CDR2 SMNVEV (reference sequence). This CDR3 comprises 16 residues. Trimming pared 2 bases from V and 4 bases from J, leaving 18 bases between. CDR3 sequence reads: CASSLSGDRGLYEQYF. The DNA of the CDR3 is TGTGCCAGCAGTTTAAGTGGCGATCGGGGGCTTTACGAGCAGTACTTC.

This clone was recorded a few times. V is TRBV29-1 and J is TRBJ2-3; TRBD1 or TRBD2 may be the D gene (5 bases each). Trimming took off 5 bases at V and 4 bases at J, with 13 bases between the two ends. CDR3 length: 13 residues. Germline CDR1 and CDR2: SQVTM and ANQGSEA. CDR3 DNA sequence: TGCAGCGTTCGGGGCAGGGTGGCAGATACGCAGTATTTT. This sequence encodes CSVRGRVADTQYF.

With regard to this clone: The same CDR3 arises from other DNA sequences in this sample as well. This chain uses TRBV5-1 with TRBJ1-2, with D perhaps TRBD1 (6 bases). This CDR3 comprises 14 residues. Germline CDR1 and CDR2: SGHRS and YFSETQ. Trimming took off 0 bases at V and 3 bases at J, with 9 bases between the two ends. The CDR3 spells CASSLGSGDYGYTF. For the CDR3, the DNA is TGCGCCAGCAGCTTGGGGTCAGGGGACTATGGCTACACCTTC.

The CDR3 DNA follows: TGCGCCAGCAGCGTCACCGGGACAGGGGGCGCAGATACGCAGTATTTT. Amino acid sequence: CASSVTGTGGADTQYF. The rearrangement uses TRBV5-1 and TRBJ2-3; 12 nucleotides line up with TRBD1. V gave up 4 bases and J gave up 4 bases; unmatched junction bases: 7. This CDR3 spans 16 amino acids. Germline lookup yields CDR1 SGHRS and CDR2 YFSETQ.

V gene TRBV7-2 combines with J gene TRBJ2-5; D is unresolved. This CDR3 is 15 amino acids long. Trimming cost V 6 bases and J 5 bases, with 19 bases left between them. The germline gives CDR1 SGHTA, CDR2 FQGNSA. CDR3 sequence: CASRPALAARETQYF. The CDR3 DNA follows: TGTGCCAGCAGACCAGCTCTGGCAGCGAGGGAGACCCAGTACTTC.

This rearrangement joins TRBV6-6 to TRBJ1-5; D ambiguous. V gave up 7 bases and J gave up 6 bases, with 19 bases separating them. CDR3 length: 15 amino acids. Germline assignment: CDR1 MNHNY and CDR2 SVGAGI (reference sequence). CDR3 sequence: CASTPAQVSAQPQHF. For the CDR3, the DNA is TGTGCCAGCACTCCCGCGCAAGTATCGGCTCAGCCCCAGCATTTT.

V gene TRBV14 combines with J gene TRBJ1-1; TRBD1 might be the D (6 bases). Trimming removed 4 bases at V and 6 bases at J, with 15 bases between. CDR3 length: 14 amino acids. Germline assignment: CDR1 SGHDN and CDR2 FVKESK. The CDR3 reads CASSLITGPPEAFF. The CDR3 coding sequence is TGTGCCAGCAGCCTGATCACAGGGCCCCCTGAAGCTTTCTTT.

This clone has more than one count but fewer than ten. The V gene is TRBV28, the J gene TRBJ1-3; 10 bases are a match to TRBD1. CDR3 length equals 19 residues. CDR1 and CDR2 (germline): MDHEN, SYDVKM. Unmatched junction bases numbered 12, after V lost 4 bases and J lost 0 bases. The CDR3 coding sequence is TGTGCCAGCAGTTCACCCCTACGGGACAGGGGAAGCTCTGGAAACACCATATATTTT. It is translated as CASSSPLRDRGSSGNTIYF.

V gene TRBV2 combines with J gene TRBJ2-7; D might be TRBD2 (6 bases). This CDR3 region has 14 residues. V lost 2 bases and J 4 bases, leaving 12 bases between the germline ends. Germline CDR1 and CDR2: SNHLY and FYNNEI. CDR3 nucleotides: TGTGCCAGCAGTGAACGTAGCGGAGTATACGAGCAGTACTTC. Translated, it gives CASSERSGVYEQYF.

The rearrangement joins TRBV28 to TRBJ2-7; D unresolved. With 3 bases removed from V and 3 bases from J, the gap between germline ends came to 9 bases. Germline CDR1 reads MDHEN; CDR2 reads SYDVKM. This CDR3 has 13 residues. The CDR3: CASSLTGRYEQYF. CDR3 sequence (DNA): TGTGCCAGCAGTTTGACCGGACGCTACGAGCAGTACTTC.

Worth noting for this clone: The sample contains more than one DNA sequence encoding this CDR3. The chain couples TRBV18 to TRBJ2-7; 7 positions agree with TRBD1. Trimming removed 3 bases from V and 3 bases from J; junction bases left unmatched: 2. CDR3 size: 13 residues. Germline V lookup: CDR1 KGHSH, CDR2 LQKENI. The CDR3 DNA sequence: TGTGCCAGCTCACCCGCAGGGGGCTACGAGCAGTACTTC. Translated, it gives CASSPAGGYEQYF.

This sequence joins TRBV6-5 and TRBJ2-7; D tentatively fits TRBD1 or TRBD2 (5 bases each). This CDR3 is 13 amino acids long. The V gene's germline CDR1 is MNHEY and CDR2 SVGAGI. V lost 6 bases and J 6 bases, leaving 15 bases between the germline ends. The DNA of the CDR3 is TGTGCCAGCAGACTCAGGGACCCCTCCGAGCAGTACTTC. This gives the protein CASRLRDPSEQYF.

The V call is TRBV10-1, the J call TRBJ1-2; maybe TRBD1 (6 bases). Looked up from germline, CDR1 is WNHNN and CDR2 is SYGVQD (reference sequence). This CDR3 comprises 14 residues. Trimming left V 8 bases short and J 2 bases short, with 15 bases between. The CDR3 DNA is TGCGCCAGCGGGGGACAAAACGAGAACTATGGCTACACCTTC. It encodes CASGGQNENYGYTF.

The chain combines TRBV9 with TRBJ2-5, with D perhaps TRBD1 (6 bases). With 1 base removed from V and 2 bases from J, the gap between germline ends came to 12 bases. This CDR3 region has 15 residues. CDR1 SGDLS and CDR2 YYNGEE come from the germline V gene. Written as DNA, the CDR3 is TGTGCCAGCAGCGTAAGGCAGGGGACACAAGAGACCCAGTACTTC. It yields the protein CASSVRQGTQETQYF.

The chain couples TRBV9 to TRBJ2-3, with 8 bases lining up with TRBD1. The CDR3 spans 12 residues. With V trimmed by 4 bases and J by 11 bases, 6 bases remained unmatched. Per the germline V gene, CDR1 is SGDLS and CDR2 is YYNGEE. CDR3 sequence reads: CASSPGGLQQYF. The CDR3 DNA is TGTGCCAGCAGCCCAGGGGGCTTACAGCAGTATTTT. The whole variable domain, remainder taken from reference TRBV9 and TRBJ2-3, is DSGVTQTPKHLITATGQRVTLRCSPRSGDLSVYWYQQSLDQGLQFLIQYYNGEERAKGNILERFSAQQFPDLHSELNLSSLELGDSALYFCASSPGGLQQYFGPGTRLTVL.

The chain uses TRBV7-9 and TRBJ1-4, with D possibly matching TRBD1 (5 bases). Trimming removed 3 bases from V and 4 bases from J, with 9 bases in between. This CDR3 contains 14 residues. CDR1 is SEHNR, CDR2 FQNEAQ, per germline (reference sequence). The CDR3 DNA reads as TGTGCCAGCAGCTTTCGGCAGGGTAATGAAAAACTGTTTTTT. It translates to CASSFRQGNEKLFF.

V gene TRBV5-1 combines with J gene TRBJ2-7; perhaps TRBD1 as D (6 bases). V gave up 4 bases and J gave up 5 bases, with 13 bases separating them. Germline V gene lookup returns CDR1 SGHRS and CDR2 YFSETQ. The CDR3 is made up of 13 amino acids. The CDR3 reads CASSIGQNNEQYF. In DNA form, the CDR3 reads TGCGCCAGCAGCATAGGACAGAATAACGAGCAGTACTTC. The full variable domain, completed using reference TRBV5-1 and TRBJ2-7, is KAGVTQTPRYLIKTRGQQVTLSCSPISGHRSVSWYQQTPGQGLQFLFEYFSETQRNKGNFPGRFSGRQFSNSRSEMNVSTLELGDSALYLCASSIGQNNEQYFGPGTRLTVT.

V is TRBV28 and J is TRBJ2-5; TRBD1 or TRBD2 may be the D gene (6 bases each). CDR3 size: 15 residues. V lost 6 bases and J lost 4, with 18 bases in between. Germline V gene data show CDR1 as MDHEN and CDR2 as SYDVKM. CDR3 sequence reads: CASRGGQGIVETQYF. CDR3 DNA: TGTGCCAGCAGAGGAGGGCAGGGGATTGTAGAGACCCAGTACTTC.

This chain uses TRBV15 with TRBJ1-1, with 9 bases fitting TRBD1. The V and J ends lost 3 bases and 5 bases, in that order; junction bases with no gene match: 7. The CDR3 has 15 residues. Germline lookup yields CDR1 LNHNV and CDR2 YYDKDF (reference sequence). The CDR3 coding sequence is TGTGCCACCAGCAGGGAGGACAGGGGATGGACTGAAGCTTTCTTT. It specifies CATSREDRGWTEAFF. Complete variable domain (other parts from reference TRBV15 and TRBJ1-1): DAMVIQNPRYQVTQFGKPVTLSCSQTLNHNVMYWYQQKSSQAPKLLFHYYDKDFNNEADTPDNFQSRRPNTSFCFLDIRSPGLGDTAMYLCATSREDRGWTEAFFGQGTRLTVV.